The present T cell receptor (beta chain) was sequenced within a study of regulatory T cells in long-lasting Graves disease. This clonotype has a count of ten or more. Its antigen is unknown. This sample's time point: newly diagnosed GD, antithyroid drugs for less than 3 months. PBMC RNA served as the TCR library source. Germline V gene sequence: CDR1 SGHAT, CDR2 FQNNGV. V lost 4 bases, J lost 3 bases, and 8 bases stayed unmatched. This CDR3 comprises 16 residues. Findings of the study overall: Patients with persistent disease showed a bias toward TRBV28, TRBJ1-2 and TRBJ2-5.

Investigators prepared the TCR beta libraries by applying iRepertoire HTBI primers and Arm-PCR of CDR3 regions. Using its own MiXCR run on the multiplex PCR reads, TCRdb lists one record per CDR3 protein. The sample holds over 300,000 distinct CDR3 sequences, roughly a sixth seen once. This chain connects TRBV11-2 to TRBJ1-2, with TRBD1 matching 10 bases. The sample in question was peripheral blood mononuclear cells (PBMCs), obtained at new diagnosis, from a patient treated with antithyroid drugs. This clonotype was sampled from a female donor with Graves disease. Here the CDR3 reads CASSSFRTGGDYGYTF. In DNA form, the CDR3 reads TGTGCCAGCAGCTCCTTTCGGACAGGGGGGGACTATGGCTACACCTTC. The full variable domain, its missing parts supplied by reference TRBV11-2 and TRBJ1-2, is EAGVAQSPRYKIIEKRQSVAFWCNPISGHATLYWYQQILGQGPKLLIQFQNNGVVDDSQLPKDRFSAERLKGVDSTLKIQPAKLEDSAVYLCASSSFRTGGDYGYTFGSGTRLTVV.